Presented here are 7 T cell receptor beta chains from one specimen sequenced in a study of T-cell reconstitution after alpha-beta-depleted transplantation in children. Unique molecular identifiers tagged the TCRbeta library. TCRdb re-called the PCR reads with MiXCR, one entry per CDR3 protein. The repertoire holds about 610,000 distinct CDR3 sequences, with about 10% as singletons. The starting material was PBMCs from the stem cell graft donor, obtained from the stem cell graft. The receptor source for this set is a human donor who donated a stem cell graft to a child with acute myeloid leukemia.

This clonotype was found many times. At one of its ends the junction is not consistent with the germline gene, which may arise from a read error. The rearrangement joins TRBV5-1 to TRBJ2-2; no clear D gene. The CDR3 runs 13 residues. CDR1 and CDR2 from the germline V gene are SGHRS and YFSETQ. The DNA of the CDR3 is TGTGCCAGCAGTTTAAGCGTTGCCGGGGAGCTGTTTTTT. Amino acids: CASSLSVAGELFF.

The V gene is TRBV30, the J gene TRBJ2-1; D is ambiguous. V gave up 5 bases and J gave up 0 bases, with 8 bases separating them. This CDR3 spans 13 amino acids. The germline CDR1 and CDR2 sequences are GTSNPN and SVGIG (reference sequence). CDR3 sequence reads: CAWAASSYNEQFF. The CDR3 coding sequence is TGTGCCTGGGCCGCCAGCTCCTACAATGAGCAGTTCTTC.

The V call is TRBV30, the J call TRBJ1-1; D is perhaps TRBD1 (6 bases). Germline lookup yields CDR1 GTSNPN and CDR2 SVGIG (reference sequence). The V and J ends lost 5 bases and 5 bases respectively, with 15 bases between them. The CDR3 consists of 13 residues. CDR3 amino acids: CAWGGDIGTEAFF. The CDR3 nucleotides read TGTGCCTGGGGCGGGGACATAGGGACTGAAGCTTTCTTT.

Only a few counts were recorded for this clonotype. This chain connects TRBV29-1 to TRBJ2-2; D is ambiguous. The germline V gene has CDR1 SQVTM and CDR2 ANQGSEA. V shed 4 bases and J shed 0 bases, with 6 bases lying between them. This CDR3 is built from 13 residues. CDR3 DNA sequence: TGCAGCGTTGTTTGGACGAACACCGGGGAGCTGTTTTTT. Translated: CSVVWTNTGELFF.

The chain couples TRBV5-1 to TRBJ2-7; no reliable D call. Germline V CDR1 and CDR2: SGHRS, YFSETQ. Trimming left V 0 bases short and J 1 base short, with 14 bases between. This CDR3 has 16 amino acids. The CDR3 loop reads CASSLGPGGGSYEQYF. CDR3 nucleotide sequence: TGCGCCAGCAGCTTGGGACCCGGTGGTGGGTCCTACGAGCAGTACTTC.

The chain's CDR3 is CASSQVGAGNYGYTF. The CDR3 nucleotides read TGTGCCAGCAGCCAAGTTGGGGCGGGGAACTATGGCTACACCTTC. The rearrangement links TRBV14 to TRBJ1-2; the D gene is possibly TRBD1 (5 bases). The CDR3 is 15 residues long. Looked up from germline, CDR1 is SGHDN and CDR2 is FVKESK. V was shortened by 1 base and J by 2 bases, with 11 bases between the two germline ends.

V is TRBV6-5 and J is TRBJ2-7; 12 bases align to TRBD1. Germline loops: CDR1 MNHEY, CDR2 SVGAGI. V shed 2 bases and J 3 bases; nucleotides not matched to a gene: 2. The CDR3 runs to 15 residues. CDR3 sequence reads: CASSYGDRGRYEQYF. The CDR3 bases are TGTGCCAGCAGTTACGGGGACAGGGGGCGCTACGAGCAGTACTTC.